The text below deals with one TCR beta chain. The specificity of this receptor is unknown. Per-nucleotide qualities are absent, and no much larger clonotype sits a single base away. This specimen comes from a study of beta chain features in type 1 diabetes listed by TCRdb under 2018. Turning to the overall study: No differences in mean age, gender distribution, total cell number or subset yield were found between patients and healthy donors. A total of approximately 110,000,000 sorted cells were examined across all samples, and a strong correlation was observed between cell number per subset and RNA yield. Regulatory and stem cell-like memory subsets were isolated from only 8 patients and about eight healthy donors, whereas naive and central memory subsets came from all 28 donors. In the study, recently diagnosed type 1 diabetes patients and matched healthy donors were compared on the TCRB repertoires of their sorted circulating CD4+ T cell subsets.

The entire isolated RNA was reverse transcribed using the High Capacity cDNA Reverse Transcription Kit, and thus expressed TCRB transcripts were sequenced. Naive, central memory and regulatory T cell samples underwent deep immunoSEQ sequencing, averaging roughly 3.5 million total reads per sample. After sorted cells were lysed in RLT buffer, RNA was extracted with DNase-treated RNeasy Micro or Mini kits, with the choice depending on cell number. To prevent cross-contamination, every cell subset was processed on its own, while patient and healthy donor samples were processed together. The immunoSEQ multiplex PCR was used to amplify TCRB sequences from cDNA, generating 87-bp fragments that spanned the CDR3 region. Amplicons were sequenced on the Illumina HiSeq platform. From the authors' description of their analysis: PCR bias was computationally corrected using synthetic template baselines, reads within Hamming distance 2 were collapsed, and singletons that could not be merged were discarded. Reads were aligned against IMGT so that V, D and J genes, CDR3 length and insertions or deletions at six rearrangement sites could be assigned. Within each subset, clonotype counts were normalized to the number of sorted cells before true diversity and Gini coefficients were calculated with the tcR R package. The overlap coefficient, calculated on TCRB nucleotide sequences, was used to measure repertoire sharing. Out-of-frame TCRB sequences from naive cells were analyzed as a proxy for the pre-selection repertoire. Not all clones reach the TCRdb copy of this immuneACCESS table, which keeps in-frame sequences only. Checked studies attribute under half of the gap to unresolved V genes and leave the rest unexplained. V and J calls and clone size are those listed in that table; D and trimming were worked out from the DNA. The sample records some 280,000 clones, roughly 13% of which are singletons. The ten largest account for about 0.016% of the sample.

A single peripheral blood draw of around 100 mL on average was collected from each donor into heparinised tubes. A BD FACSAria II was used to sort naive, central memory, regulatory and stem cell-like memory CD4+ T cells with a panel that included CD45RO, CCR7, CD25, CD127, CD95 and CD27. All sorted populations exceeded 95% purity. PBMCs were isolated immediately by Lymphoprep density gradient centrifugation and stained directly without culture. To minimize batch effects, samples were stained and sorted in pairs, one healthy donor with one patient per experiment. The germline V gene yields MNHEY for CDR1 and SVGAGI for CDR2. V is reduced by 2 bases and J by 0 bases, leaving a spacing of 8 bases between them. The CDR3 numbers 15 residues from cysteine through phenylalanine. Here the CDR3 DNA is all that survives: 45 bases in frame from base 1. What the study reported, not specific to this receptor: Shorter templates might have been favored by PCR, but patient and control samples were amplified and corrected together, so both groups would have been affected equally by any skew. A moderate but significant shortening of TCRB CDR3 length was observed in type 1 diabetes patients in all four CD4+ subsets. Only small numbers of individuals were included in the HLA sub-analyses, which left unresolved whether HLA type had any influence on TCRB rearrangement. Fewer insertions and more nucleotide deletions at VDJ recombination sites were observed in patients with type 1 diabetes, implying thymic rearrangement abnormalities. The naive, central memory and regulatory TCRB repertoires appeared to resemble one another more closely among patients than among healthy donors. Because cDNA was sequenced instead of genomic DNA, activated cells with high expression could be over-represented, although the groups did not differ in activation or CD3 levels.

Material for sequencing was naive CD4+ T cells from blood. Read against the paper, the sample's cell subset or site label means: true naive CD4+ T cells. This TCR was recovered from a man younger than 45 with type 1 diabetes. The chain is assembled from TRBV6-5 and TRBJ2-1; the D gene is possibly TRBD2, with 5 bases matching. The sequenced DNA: TGTGCCAGCAGTTACGGGAGTAGCTCCTACAATGAGCAGTTCTTC. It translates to CASSYGSSSYNEQFF.